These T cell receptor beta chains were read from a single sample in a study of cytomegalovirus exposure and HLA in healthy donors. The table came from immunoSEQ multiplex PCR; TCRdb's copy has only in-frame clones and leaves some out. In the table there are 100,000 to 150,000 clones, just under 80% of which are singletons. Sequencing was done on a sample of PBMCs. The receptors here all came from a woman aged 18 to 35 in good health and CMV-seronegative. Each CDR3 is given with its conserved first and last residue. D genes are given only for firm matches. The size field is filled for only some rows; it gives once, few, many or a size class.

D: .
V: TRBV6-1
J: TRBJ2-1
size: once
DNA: TGTGCCAGCAGTGAGGGCGGGCCCTACAATGAGCAGTTCTTC
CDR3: CASSEGGPYNEQFF

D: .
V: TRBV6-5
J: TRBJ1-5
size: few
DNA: TGTGCCAGCAAACGGGTGGGGTCGGGGCAGCCCCAGCATTTT
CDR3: CASKRVGSGQPQHF

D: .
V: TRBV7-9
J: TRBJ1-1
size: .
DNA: TGTGCCAGCAGCTTCTATAACACTGAAGCTTTCTTT
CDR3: CASSFYNTEAFF

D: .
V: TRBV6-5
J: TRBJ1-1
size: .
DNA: TGTGCCAGCAGTTACTCGGATACGGGGTTGAACACTGAAGCTTTCTTT
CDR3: CASSYSDTGLNTEAFF

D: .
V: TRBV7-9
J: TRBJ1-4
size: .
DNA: TGTGCCAGCAGCCTTCCGGGGGGGAGGAGTGAAAAACTGTTTTTT
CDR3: CASSLPGGRSEKLFF

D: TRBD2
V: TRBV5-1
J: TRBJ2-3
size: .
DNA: TGCGCCAGCAGCTTAACCCCAACTAGCGGGAGAACGGATACGCAGTATTTT
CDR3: CASSLTPTSGRTDTQYF

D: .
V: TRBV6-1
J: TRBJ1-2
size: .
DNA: TGTGCCAGCACCACCCGGGGAGGGACGGTCGGCGGCTACACCTTC
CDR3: CASTTRGGTVGGYTF

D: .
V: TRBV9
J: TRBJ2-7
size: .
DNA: TGTGCCAGCAGCCCTAGTGGGGGCAGCTCCTACGAGCAGTACTTC
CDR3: CASSPSGGSSYEQYF

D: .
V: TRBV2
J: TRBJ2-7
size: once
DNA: TGTGCCAGCAGTGGGCAGGACAACTACGAGCAGTACTTC
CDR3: CASSGQDNYEQYF

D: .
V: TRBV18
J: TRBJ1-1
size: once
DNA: TGTGCCAGCTCACACAGGGAGAACACTGAAGCTTTCTTT
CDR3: CASSHRENTEAFF

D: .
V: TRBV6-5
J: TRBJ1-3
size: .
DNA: TGTGCCAGCAGGACGGGGGGCAAGGGAAACACCATATATTTT
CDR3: CASRTGGKGNTIYF

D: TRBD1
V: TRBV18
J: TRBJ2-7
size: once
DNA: TGTGCCAGCTCATCCGACAGGACAGGGAGCTACGAGCAGTACTTC
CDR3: CASSSDRTGSYEQYF

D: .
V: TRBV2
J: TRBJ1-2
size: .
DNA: TGTGCCAGCAGTGAAGAGCTCAGGGTCAGCGTCGATGGCTACACCTTC
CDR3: CASSEELRVSVDGYTF

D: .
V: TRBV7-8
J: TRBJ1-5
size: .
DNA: TGTGCCAGCAGCCGATACGAAGGGGGTCTCAATCAGCCCCAGCATTTT
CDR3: CASSRYEGGLNQPQHF

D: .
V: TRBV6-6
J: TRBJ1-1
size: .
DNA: TGTGCCAGCAAGGAGGGAGGCGGTGAAGCTTTCTTT
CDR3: CASKEGGGEAFF

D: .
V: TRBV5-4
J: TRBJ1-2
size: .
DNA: TGTGCCAGCAGCTACGACAGGAACTATGGCTACACCTTC
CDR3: CASSYDRNYGYTF

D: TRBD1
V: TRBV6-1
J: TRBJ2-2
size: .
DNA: TGTGCCAGCAGTGGCATAGAAGGGGGCGTAACCGGGGAGCTGTTTTTT
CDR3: CASSGIEGGVTGELFF

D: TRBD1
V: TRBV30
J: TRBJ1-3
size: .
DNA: TGTGCCTGGAGCGTAACAGGGGGAGCTCCCCCCTCTGGAAACACCATATATTTT
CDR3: CAWSVTGGAPPSGNTIYF

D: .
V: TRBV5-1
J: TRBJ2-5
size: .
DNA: TGCGCCAGCAGCCCAATTAGCGTGGGAGTTGGGGAGACCCAGTACTTC
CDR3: CASSPISVGVGETQYF